This T cell receptor (beta chain) was recovered during a study of OX40 agonist ivuxolimab in advanced cancers. Sequenced by immunoSEQ multiplex PCR; TCRdb stores in-frame clones only, minus some. Here the sample spans tens of thousands of clones, about nine tenths being singletons. CDR1 SGHRS and CDR2 YFSETQ come from the germline V gene. This CDR3 contains 14 residues. Trimming shortened V by 1 base and J by 7 bases, and 15 bases separated the two germline ends. The sequences come from CD4+ or CD8+ T cells sorted from blood, collected in a trial of the OX40 agonist ivuxolimab. This chain links TRBV5-1 with TRBJ2-7; a weak D match, TRBD1 (6 bases). This receptor was obtained from an adult with an advanced solid tumor such as melanoma, head and neck, liver or kidney cancer. The CDR3 reads CASSLMVQGREQYF. CDR3 DNA: TGCGCCAGCAGCTTGATGGTTCAGGGGCGGGAGCAGTACTTC.